This T cell receptor beta chain was identified during a study of blood T cell repertoires in COVID-19. Profiled with immunoSEQ multiplex PCR; TCRdb holds only in-frame clones, not every one. Of 450,000 to 600,000 clones listed, 87% are singletons. CDR3 length equals 13 residues. The V end was cut by 4 bases, the J end by 9 bases, with 10 bases between. The germline gives CDR1 SGHVS, CDR2 FNYEAQ. The specimen was PBMCs or T cells enriched from blood (not recorded which). V is TRBV7-6 and J is TRBJ1-6; no firm D call. The sequence was collected from a woman younger than 35 who had recovered from COVID-19. The CDR3 sequence is CASSSLPGSPLHF. As DNA, the CDR3 is TGTGCCAGCAGCTCTCTACCGGGTTCACCCCTCCACTTT.